This T cell receptor (beta chain) was recorded in a study of post-analysis software for immune sequencing data (dated by TCRdb to between 2014 and 2016). In terms of the full investigation: Relapsing-remitting, secondary progressive and progressive-relapsing multiple sclerosis were recorded as disease courses, and subtype annotation was lacking for some patients. The patient repertoires were compared against 11 previously published healthy control repertoires obtained from donors aged 6 to 25 years. A subset of samples was prepared in parallel using single-end sample barcoding, then pooled and co-amplified after Illumina adapter ligation.

The germline V gene encodes CDR1 DFQATT and CDR2 SNEGSKA (reference sequence). V is cut by 5 bases and J by 4 bases, and the space between the germline ends is 11 bases. From its cysteine to its phenylalanine, the CDR3 spans 12 amino acids. Only the CDR3 region is kept as DNA, spanning 36 bases read in frame from base 1. Points the paper makes about the study in general: Significantly lower normalized Chao1 diversity was found in multiple sclerosis patients than in controls, suggesting substantial peripheral T-cell clonal expansion. Roughly 5 TRBV segments, including TRBV5-6, TRBV5-1 and TRBV20-1, were significantly more frequent in patients than controls. Strong co-clustering of samples prepared in the same batch was shown by direct clustering with F measure, prompting a batch-effect correction. The multiple sclerosis patient group was slightly younger than the control group.

Libraries came from PCR. The sequencer listed for this sample is Illumina HiSeq 2500. To reduce PCR and sequencing biases, unique molecular identifiers were incorporated into the TCR beta cDNA libraries. Every 1 to 10 million input T cells yielded roughly 0.5 million cDNA molecules, meaning each molecule approximated one T cell. The patient libraries were prepared and sequenced using the same protocol as the earlier healthy control dataset. Within a given batch, samples were prepared together, multiplexed and sequenced on the same HiSeq lane. Per the original workflow: Raw barcoded reads were processed with MIGEC, discarding single-read molecular identifier groups before consensus assembly and CDR3 extraction. Clonotype tables were post-analysed with VDJtools, and diversity was normalized by down-sampling all datasets to the smallest sample size. In repertoire overlap clustering, CDR3 amino acid sequences, but not nucleotide sequences, were matched to correct batch-related cross-sample contamination. TCRdb trimmed the raw reads at Q25, called clones with MiXCR and kept productive beta chains. Each CDR3 protein appears once, grouped with its most common genes and DNA. The V and J calls were determined by TCRdb, not by the authors. This sample has approximately 400,000 distinct CDR3 sequences in its table, and roughly 38% of those were observed once. The top ten hold about an eighth of the sample.

To demonstrate the VDJtools post-analysis software, TCR beta repertoires were profiled from the peripheral blood of roughly 12 young patients with multiple sclerosis. The multiple sclerosis patients were children and adolescents ranging in age from roughly 6 to 15 years. In the case of this clonotype: What antigen it recognizes has not been identified. No clone much larger than this one lies a single base away; base qualities are absent.

The receptor chain draws on TRBV20-1 and TRBJ1-1, with a tentative D gene TRBD1 over 5 matching bases. The sample consisted of blood. The clonotype was recovered from a girl between 5 and 17 years old with multiple sclerosis. The nucleotide sequence reads TGCAGTGCTGGGGGTGGTCCCACTGAAGCTTTCTTT. Its amino acids are CSAGGGPTEAFF.